This is a list of T cell receptor beta chains from one sample in a study of cytomegalovirus exposure and HLA in healthy donors. Sequencing used immunoSEQ multiplex PCR; TCRdb keeps in-frame clones, though not all of them. The sample includes more than 85,000 clones, 10% to 15% of them seen just once. Input material: PBMCs. These receptors originate from a man aged 35 to 55 in good health and CMV-seropositive. Each CDR3 is given with its conserved first and last residue. Fields, in order: CDR3 length, V gene, clone size, D gene, J gene, CDR3 protein, CDR3 DNA. A D gene is named only where the DNA matches it firmly. Clone size appears in some rows only: once, few, many, or a class for an expanded clone.

cdr3_length: 12
v_call: TRBV5-4
clone_size: -
d_call: -
j_call: TRBJ2-5
cdr3_aa: CASTGNGETQYF
cdr3_nt: TGTGCCAGCACGGGAAATGGGGAGACCCAGTACTTC

cdr3_length: 14
v_call: TRBV11-2
clone_size: -
d_call: TRBD2
j_call: TRBJ2-1
cdr3_aa: CASSISGTLGEQFF
cdr3_nt: TGTGCCAGCAGCATTAGCGGGACCTTGGGGGAGCAGTTCTTC

cdr3_length: 15
v_call: TRBV15
clone_size: -
d_call: -
j_call: TRBJ1-1
cdr3_aa: CATSRDFGRATEAFF
cdr3_nt: TGTGCCACCAGCAGAGATTTTGGCAGGGCCACTGAAGCTTTCTTT

cdr3_length: 15
v_call: TRBV9
clone_size: -
d_call: TRBD2
j_call: TRBJ2-1
cdr3_aa: CASSASGKGNNEQFF
cdr3_nt: TGTGCCAGCAGCGCGAGCGGGAAAGGGAACAATGAGCAGTTCTTC

cdr3_length: 14
v_call: TRBV29-1
clone_size: few
d_call: TRBD1
j_call: TRBJ1-5
cdr3_aa: CSAATGTVNQPQHF
cdr3_nt: TGCAGCGCTGCAACCGGGACAGTCAATCAGCCCCAGCATTTT

cdr3_length: 13
v_call: TRBV5-1
clone_size: few
d_call: TRBD2
j_call: TRBJ2-5
cdr3_aa: CASRAGGQETQYF
cdr3_nt: TGCGCCAGCCGGGCGGGGGGTCAAGAGACCCAGTACTTC

cdr3_length: 16
v_call: TRBV7-7
clone_size: -
d_call: -
j_call: TRBJ2-6
cdr3_aa: CASSGDSTRGANVLTF
cdr3_nt: TGTGCTAGCAGCGGGGACAGCACTAGAGGGGCCAACGTCCTGACTTTC

cdr3_length: 18
v_call: TRBV9
clone_size: few
d_call: TRBD2
j_call: TRBJ2-1
cdr3_aa: CASSARATGAGGYNEQFF
cdr3_nt: TGTGCCAGCAGCGCCAGAGCTACTGGAGCGGGAGGTTACAATGAGCAGTTCTTC

cdr3_length: 19
v_call: TRBV7-9
clone_size: few
d_call: TRBD2
j_call: TRBJ2-1
cdr3_aa: CASSSTYPRTSGATREQFF
cdr3_nt: TGTGCCAGCAGCTCCACCTACCCCAGGACTAGCGGGGCCACCCGTGAGCAGTTCTTC

cdr3_length: 15
v_call: TRBV5-4
clone_size: once
d_call: TRBD1
j_call: TRBJ2-5
cdr3_aa: CASSLGTGGMETQYF
cdr3_nt: TGTGCCAGCAGCTTAGGGACAGGGGGGATGGAGACCCAGTACTTC

cdr3_length: 19
v_call: TRBV7-9
clone_size: few
d_call: -
j_call: TRBJ2-3
cdr3_aa: CASSLIVWDSSMGTDTQYF
cdr3_nt: TGTGCCAGCAGCTTAATTGTTTGGGACTCCTCGATGGGCACAGATACGCAGTATTTT

cdr3_length: 13
v_call: TRBV6-5
clone_size: -
d_call: TRBD1
j_call: TRBJ2-3
cdr3_aa: CASSLQGPDTQYF
cdr3_nt: TGTGCCAGCAGTCTACAGGGGCCAGATACGCAGTATTTT

cdr3_length: 15
v_call: TRBV7-2
clone_size: -
d_call: -
j_call: TRBJ2-7
cdr3_aa: CASSVDTGAGLEQYF
cdr3_nt: TGTGCCAGCAGCGTAGATACGGGAGCTGGCCTCGAGCAGTACTTC

cdr3_length: 17
v_call: TRBV29-1
clone_size: -
d_call: TRBD2
j_call: TRBJ2-1
cdr3_aa: CSVEPKGLAGVSYEQFF
cdr3_nt: TGCAGCGTTGAACCCAAAGGACTAGCGGGAGTTAGCTATGAGCAGTTCTTC

cdr3_length: 16
v_call: TRBV6-6
clone_size: few
d_call: TRBD1
j_call: TRBJ1-5
cdr3_aa: CASLGQGYRSNQPQHF
cdr3_nt: TGTGCCAGCTTGGGACAGGGCTACAGAAGCAATCAGCCCCAGCATTTT

cdr3_length: 15
v_call: TRBV2
clone_size: -
d_call: TRBD1
j_call: TRBJ2-3
cdr3_aa: CASSGTGGDTDTQYF
cdr3_nt: TGTGCCAGCAGTGGGACAGGGGGCGACACAGATACGCAGTATTTT

cdr3_length: 14
v_call: TRBV6-6
clone_size: -
d_call: -
j_call: TRBJ2-3
cdr3_aa: CASSYPSQGDTQYF
cdr3_nt: TGTGCCAGCAGTTACCCGTCCCAGGGGGATACGCAGTATTTT

cdr3_length: 15
v_call: TRBV9
clone_size: few
d_call: -
j_call: TRBJ2-1
cdr3_aa: CASSVDAASYNEQFF
cdr3_nt: TGTGCCAGCAGCGTAGACGCGGCTTCCTACAATGAGCAGTTCTTC

cdr3_length: 14
v_call: TRBV2
clone_size: few
d_call: -
j_call: TRBJ2-1
cdr3_aa: CAISHSTGYNEQFF
cdr3_nt: TGTGCCATTTCCCATTCTACAGGGTACAATGAGCAGTTCTTC

cdr3_length: 15
v_call: TRBV10-3
clone_size: -
d_call: -
j_call: TRBJ1-3
cdr3_aa: CAISPGRGSGNTIYF
cdr3_nt: TGTGCCATCAGTCCGGGCCGGGGCTCTGGAAACACCATATATTTT

cdr3_length: 15
v_call: TRBV7-9
clone_size: -
d_call: TRBD2
j_call: TRBJ2-1
cdr3_aa: CASSLTSESGNEQFF
cdr3_nt: TGTGCCAGCAGCTTGACTAGCGAAAGTGGGAATGAGCAGTTCTTC

cdr3_length: 12
v_call: TRBV29-1
clone_size: few
d_call: -
j_call: TRBJ2-5
cdr3_aa: CSAFIQQETQYF
cdr3_nt: TGCAGCGCCTTCATTCAGCAAGAGACCCAGTACTTC

cdr3_length: 13
v_call: TRBV5-1
clone_size: few
d_call: -
j_call: TRBJ2-3
cdr3_aa: CASSLPSTDTQYF
cdr3_nt: TGCGCCAGCAGCTTGCCCTCCACAGATACGCAGTATTTT

cdr3_length: 16
v_call: TRBV5-1
clone_size: few
d_call: TRBD2
j_call: TRBJ2-3
cdr3_aa: CASSPRTSGRTDTQYF
cdr3_nt: TGCGCCAGCAGCCCCCGGACTAGCGGGAGGACAGATACGCAGTATTTT

cdr3_length: 16
v_call: TRBV10-3
clone_size: -
d_call: -
j_call: TRBJ1-4
cdr3_aa: CAISESSWGTNEKLFF
cdr3_nt: TGTGCCATCAGTGAGTCGAGTTGGGGCACTAATGAAAAACTGTTTTTT

cdr3_length: 14
v_call: TRBV19
clone_size: -
d_call: -
j_call: TRBJ2-5
cdr3_aa: CASSNPGIQETQYF
cdr3_nt: TGTGCCAGTAGTAACCCGGGAATCCAAGAGACCCAGTACTTC

cdr3_length: 14
v_call: TRBV6-5
clone_size: few
d_call: TRBD1
j_call: TRBJ2-7
cdr3_aa: CASSYSQGPYEQYF
cdr3_nt: TGTGCCAGCAGTTACTCACAGGGGCCCTACGAGCAGTACTTC

cdr3_length: 12
v_call: TRBV11-2
clone_size: few
d_call: TRBD2
j_call: TRBJ2-7
cdr3_aa: CASSSSGSEQYF
cdr3_nt: TGTGCCAGCAGCTCTAGCGGGAGCGAGCAGTACTTC

cdr3_length: 15
v_call: TRBV11-3
clone_size: -
d_call: TRBD2
j_call: TRBJ2-5
cdr3_aa: CASSLGRTSSETQYF
cdr3_nt: TGTGCCAGCAGCTTAGGACGGACTAGTTCGGAGACCCAGTACTTC

cdr3_length: 14
v_call: TRBV27
clone_size: few
d_call: -
j_call: TRBJ2-3
cdr3_aa: CASAPGLETDTQYF
cdr3_nt: TGTGCCAGCGCCCCGGGATTGGAGACAGATACGCAGTATTTT

cdr3_length: 12
v_call: TRBV6-5
clone_size: -
d_call: TRBD1
j_call: TRBJ2-7
cdr3_aa: CASTKTGDEQYF
cdr3_nt: TGTGCCAGCACCAAGACAGGGGACGAGCAGTACTTC

cdr3_length: 15
v_call: TRBV25-1
clone_size: -
d_call: TRBD2
j_call: TRBJ2-7
cdr3_aa: CASSGVAGDDYEQYF
cdr3_nt: TGTGCCAGCAGTGGGGTAGCGGGGGACGACTACGAGCAGTACTTC

cdr3_length: 14
v_call: TRBV5-6
clone_size: few
d_call: TRBD2
j_call: TRBJ2-7
cdr3_aa: CASSQSGRLNEQYF
cdr3_nt: TGTGCCAGCAGCCAAAGCGGGAGGTTAAACGAGCAGTACTTC

cdr3_length: 15
v_call: TRBV2
clone_size: few
d_call: -
j_call: TRBJ1-4
cdr3_aa: CASSWDGRGREKLFF
cdr3_nt: TGTGCCAGCAGTTGGGACGGAAGGGGGAGAGAAAAACTGTTTTTT

cdr3_length: 14
v_call: TRBV6-1
clone_size: few
d_call: TRBD1
j_call: TRBJ2-7
cdr3_aa: CASSLRGRKDEQYF
cdr3_nt: TGTGCCAGCAGTCTTAGGGGGCGCAAGGACGAGCAGTACTTC

cdr3_length: 13
v_call: TRBV7-2
clone_size: -
d_call: -
j_call: TRBJ2-3
cdr3_aa: CASSFTRTDTQYF
cdr3_nt: TGTGCCAGCAGCTTCACTCGGACAGATACGCAGTATTTT

cdr3_length: 14
v_call: TRBV10-1
clone_size: -
d_call: -
j_call: TRBJ1-1
cdr3_aa: CASSESTANTEAFF
cdr3_nt: TGCGCCAGCAGTGAGTCGACAGCGAACACTGAAGCTTTCTTT

cdr3_length: 14
v_call: TRBV30
clone_size: -
d_call: TRBD1
j_call: TRBJ1-1
cdr3_aa: CAWGSGTVTSEAFF
cdr3_nt: TGTGCCTGGGGTTCCGGGACAGTTACCTCTGAAGCTTTCTTT